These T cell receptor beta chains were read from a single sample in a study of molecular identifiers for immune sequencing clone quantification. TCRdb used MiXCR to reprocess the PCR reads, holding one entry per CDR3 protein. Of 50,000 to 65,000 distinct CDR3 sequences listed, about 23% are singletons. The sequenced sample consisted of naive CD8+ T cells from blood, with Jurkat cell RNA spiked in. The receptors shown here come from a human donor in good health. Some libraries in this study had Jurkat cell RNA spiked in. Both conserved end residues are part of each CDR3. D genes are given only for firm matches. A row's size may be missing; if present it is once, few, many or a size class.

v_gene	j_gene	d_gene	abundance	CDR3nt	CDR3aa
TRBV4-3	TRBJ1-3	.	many	TGCGCCAGCAGCCAAGACGGGACGTCTGGAAACACCATATATTTT	CASSQDGTSGNTIYF
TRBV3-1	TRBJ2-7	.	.	TGTGCCAGCAGCCACAGCCAGCCCGACGAGCAGTACTTC	CASSHSQPDEQYF
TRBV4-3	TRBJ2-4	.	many	TGCGCCAGCAGCCAAGATCAGGCGGGTCTAAACATTCAGTACTTC	CASSQDQAGLNIQYF
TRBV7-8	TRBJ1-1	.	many	TGTGCCAGCGGAGACAGCCCGAACACTGAAGCTTTCTTT	CASGDSPNTEAFF
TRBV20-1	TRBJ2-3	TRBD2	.	TGCAGTGCTAGGTCGCTAACCGAAGGGACTAGCGGGAGCCCGGGTGCGCAGTATTTT	CSARSLTEGTSGSPGAQYF
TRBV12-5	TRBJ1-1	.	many	TGTGCTAGTGGTTTGGACACCTCAGGGGTCGGCACTGAAGCTTTCTTT	CASGLDTSGVGTEAFF
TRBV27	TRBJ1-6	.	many	TGTGCCAGCAGTCCTGGGACACCTAATAATTCACCCCTCCACTTT	CASSPGTPNNSPLHF
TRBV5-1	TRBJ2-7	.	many	TGCGCCAGCAGCTTTGAACCCCCGTCAGGAAAATCCTACGAGCAGTACTTC	CASSFEPPSGKSYEQYF
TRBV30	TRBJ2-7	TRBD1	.	TGTGCCTGGAGTGAGGGGACAGCGGTTTACGAGCAGTACTTC	CAWSEGTAVYEQYF
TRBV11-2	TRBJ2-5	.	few	TGTGCCAGCAGCTTAGTTGGCTTGGGGCAAGAGACCCAGTACTTC	CASSLVGLGQETQYF
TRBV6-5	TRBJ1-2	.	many	TGTGCCAGCAGTTCCTATGGTCCCCTTAAGTATGGCTACACCTTC	CASSSYGPLKYGYTF
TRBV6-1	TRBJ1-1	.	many	TGTGCCAGCATCAGTTCCCCTGAAGCTTTCTTT	CASISSPEAFF
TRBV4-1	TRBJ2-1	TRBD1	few	TGCGCCAGCAGCCGCGACAGGGATGAGCAGTTCTTC	CASSRDRDEQFF
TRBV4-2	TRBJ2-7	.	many	TGTGCCAGCAGCCCTGGGGACTCGTCGGGGGAGCAGTACTTC	CASSPGDSSGEQYF
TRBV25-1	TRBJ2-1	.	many	TGTGCCAGCCGTGGGGGGGGCGGTGAGCAGTTCTTC	CASRGGGGEQFF
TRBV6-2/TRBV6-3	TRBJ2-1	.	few	TGTGCCAGCACCAACCCTCGCCCGATGGGGGGTGAGCAGTTCTTC	CASTNPRPMGGEQFF
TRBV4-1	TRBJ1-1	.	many	TGCGCCAGCAGCCAAGGAATTCAAGTAGGAGACGCTTTCTTT	CASSQGIQVGDAFF
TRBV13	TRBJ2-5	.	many	TGTGCCAGCAGCTTCTCAGGGGCAGAGACCCAGTACTTC	CASSFSGAETQYF
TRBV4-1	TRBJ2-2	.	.	TGCGCCAGCAGCCAAGAATCTAGAAGCCCTACCGGGGAGCTGTTTTTT	CASSQESRSPTGELFF
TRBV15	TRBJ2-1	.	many	TGTGCCACCAGCAGTAGCCGGTCGGTAACGTACAATGAGCAGTTCTTC	CATSSSRSVTYNEQFF
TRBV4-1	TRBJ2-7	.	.	TGCGCCAGCCGCCCCGGACAGCACCTCTCCTACGAGCAGTACTTC	CASRPGQHLSYEQYF
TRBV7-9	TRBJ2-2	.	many	TGTGCCAGCAGCGGAATAGCGGTCACCGGGGAGCTGTTTTTT	CASSGIAVTGELFF
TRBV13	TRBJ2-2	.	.	TGTGCCAGCAGCTCAAGCTGGGGGCTATTGGAGACCGGGGAGCTGTTTTTT	CASSSSWGLLETGELFF
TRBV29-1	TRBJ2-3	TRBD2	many	TGCAGCGTTTCTTCCGTACTAGCGGGAAGCACAGATACGCAGTATTTT	CSVSSVLAGSTDTQYF
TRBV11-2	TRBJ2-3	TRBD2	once	TGTGCCAGCAGCTCGAGCGGGAGTACGCAGTGTTTT	CASSSSGSTQCF
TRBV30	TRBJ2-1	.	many	TGTGCCTGGAGTCCCCTTAGCACTGAGCAGTTCTTC	CAWSPLSTEQFF
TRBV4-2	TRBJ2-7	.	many	TGTGCCAGCAGCCAAGATTCGCTGAACTACGAGCAGTACTTC	CASSQDSLNYEQYF
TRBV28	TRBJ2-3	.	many	TGTGCCAGCAGAAGAGGACGAGACACAGATACGCAGTATTTT	CASRRGRDTDTQYF
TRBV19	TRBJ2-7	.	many	TGTGCCAGTAGTGCGGGGAGCTACGAGCAGTACTTC	CASSAGSYEQYF
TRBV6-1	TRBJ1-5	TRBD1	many	TGTGCCAGCAGTGGCCGGGACAGTGGAAATCAGCCCCAGCATTTT	CASSGRDSGNQPQHF
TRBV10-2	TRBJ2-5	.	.	TGCGCCAGCAGTGAGGGACACCAGACGGGGGAGACCCGGTACTTC	CASSEGHQTGETRYF